The clone carrying this T cell receptor beta chain appeared a few times. Its antigen is unidentified. Researchers ran the PCR with 60 Vbeta and 13 Jbeta primers. The protocol was immunoSEQ multiplex PCR, while the TCRdb copy is restricted to in-frame clones and leaves out a portion. The table shows approximately 100,000 clones, with roughly 9.4% occurring only once. This sample was taken from a study of cytomegalovirus exposure and HLA in healthy donors. About the study: Early release data held some 80 million unique TCRs from HLA-typed donors.

Study-level findings and limits: Sequencing likely generated an artifact that appeared as a cluster of highly shared sequence variants. The productive fraction for most TCR beta V segments was about 87% or about 30% in an earlier analysis.

V lost 2 bases, J lost 4 bases, and 11 bases lay in between. CDR1 is MNHNY, CDR2 SVGAGI, per germline (reference sequence). The CDR3 totals 14 residues. The sample was PBMCs. The chain couples TRBV6-6 to TRBJ2-5, with D perhaps TRBD1 (5 bases). The clonotype originates from a man aged 50 to 59 in good health and CMV-seropositive. CDR3 sequence reads: CASSYVTGVETQYF. CDR3 bases: TGTGCCAGCAGTTACGTAACAGGAGTAGAGACCCAGTACTTC.